The present entry profiles one TCR beta chain with its context. Method: immunoSEQ multiplex PCR; TCRdb's copy keeps in-frame clones and lacks some. The table lists some 240,000 clones, around 90% of them singletons. This entry comes from a study of blood T cell repertoires in COVID-19. The sample consisted of peripheral blood. This clonotype was sampled from a man aged 55 to 70 with COVID-19, enrolled during active disease.

DNA of the CDR3: TGTGCCACCAGCAGACAGGGCAATTCACCCCTCCACTTT. This translates into CATSRQGNSPLHF. The V gene is TRBV15, the J gene TRBJ1-6, with D perhaps matching TRBD1 (5 bases). V lost 2 bases and J 7 bases, leaving 6 bases between the germline ends. CDR1 LNHNV and CDR2 YYDKDF come from the germline V gene (reference sequence). The CDR3 length is 13 residues.